This TCR beta chain emerged from a study of chemoradiotherapy in HPV16-positive cancers. Study-wide points: Only a couple of HPV16-positive patients supplied the functional HPV-specificity definition.

The CDR3 sequence is 12 residues long. V was clipped by 5 bases and J by 9 bases, with 13 bases between them. Germline V lookup: CDR1 SGHTA, CDR2 FQGNSA. On this clone: The antigen is unknown.

Generated by immunoSEQ multiplex PCR, the TCRdb table keeps only in-frame clones and is missing some. Of over a thousand clones detected, over 80% appear once; the ten largest clones hold around 7.2%. This sequence joins TRBV7-2 and TRBJ1-1; the D is unclear. This clonotype was sampled from a human donor with HPV-associated anogenital cancer. The source was tumor tissue, collected from a patient who underwent chemoradiotherapy. CDR3 sequence: CASSLPNRKAFF. The DNA of the CDR3 is TGTGCCAGCAGCCTACCGAACCGAAAAGCTTTCTTT.